Only a few counts were recorded for the clone carrying this T cell receptor beta chain. The entry originates in a study of blood T cell repertoires in COVID-19. Germline V gives CDR1 LNHDA, CDR2 SQIVND (reference sequence). Trimming shortened V by 4 bases and J by 4 bases, and 14 bases separated the two germline ends. The CDR3 totals 15 residues. TCRdb's copy holds only in-frame clones and misses some; the assay was immunoSEQ multiplex PCR. The profile shows 150,000 to 200,000 clones, over 70% of them singletons. The chain combines TRBV19 with TRBJ1-5, with D perhaps TRBD1 (6 bases). Sequencing was done on a sample of PBMCs or T cells enriched from blood (not recorded which). This TCR came from a woman in her fifties or sixties who had recovered from COVID-19. CDR3 nucleotide sequence: TGTGCCAGTAGTACCCGGGACACGAGAAATCAGCCCCAGCATTTT. Translation: CASSTRDTRNQPQHF.